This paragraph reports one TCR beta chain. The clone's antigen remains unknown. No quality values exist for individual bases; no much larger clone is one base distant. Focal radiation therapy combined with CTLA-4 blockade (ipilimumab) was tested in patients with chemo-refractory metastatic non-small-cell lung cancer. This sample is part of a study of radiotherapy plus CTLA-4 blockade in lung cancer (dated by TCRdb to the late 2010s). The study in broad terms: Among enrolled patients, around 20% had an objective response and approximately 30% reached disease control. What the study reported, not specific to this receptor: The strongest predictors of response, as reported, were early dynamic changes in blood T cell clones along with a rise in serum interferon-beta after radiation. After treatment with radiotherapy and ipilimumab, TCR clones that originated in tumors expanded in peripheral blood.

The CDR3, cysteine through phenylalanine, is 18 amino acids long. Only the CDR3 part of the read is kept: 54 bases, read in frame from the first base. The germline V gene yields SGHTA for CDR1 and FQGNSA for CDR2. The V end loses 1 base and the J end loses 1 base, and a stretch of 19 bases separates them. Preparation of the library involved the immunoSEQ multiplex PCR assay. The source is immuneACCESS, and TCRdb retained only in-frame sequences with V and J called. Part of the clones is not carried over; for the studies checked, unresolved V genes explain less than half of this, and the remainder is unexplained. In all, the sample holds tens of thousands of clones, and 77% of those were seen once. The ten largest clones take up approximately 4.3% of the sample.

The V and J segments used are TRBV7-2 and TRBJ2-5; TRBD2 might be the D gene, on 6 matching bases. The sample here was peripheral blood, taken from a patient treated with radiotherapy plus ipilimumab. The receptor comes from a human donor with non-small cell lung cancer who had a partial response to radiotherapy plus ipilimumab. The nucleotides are TGTGCCAGCAGCTTAGACTGGGGGGTTGGGACCTCCCAAGAGACCCAGTACTTC. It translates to CASSLDWGVGTSQETQYF. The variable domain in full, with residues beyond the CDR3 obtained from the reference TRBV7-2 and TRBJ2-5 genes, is GAGVSQSPSNKVTEKGKDVELRCDPISGHTALYWYRQSLGQGLEFLIYFQGNSAPDKSGLPSDRFSAERTGGSVSTLTIQRTQQEDSAVYLCASSLDWGVGTSQETQYFGPGTRLLVL.